These T cell receptor beta chains were read from a single sample in a study of response to subunit inactivated influenza vaccine. In TCRdb, the RT-PCR reads were re-called with MiXCR into one record per CDR3 protein. The sample has hundreds of thousands of distinct CDR3 sequences; about 10% are singletons. This sample was also put to use in a study of T cells expressing NK-cell markers.

The source material was PBMCs from blood, sampled on the day of vaccination. These receptors came from a man aged 50 or older who received an inactivated influenza vaccine. Both conserved end residues are part of each CDR3. Each record gives: CDR3 DNA, CDR3 protein, clone size, J gene, V gene, D gene. The D gene is left open where the match is weak. Clone size, where shown, is once, few, many, or a class for clones that have expanded.

DNA: TGTGCCAGCTCCGGGACGGCAAATGAAAAACTGTTTTTT; CDR3: CASSGTANEKLFF; size: NA; J: TRBJ1-4; V: TRBV5-8; D: NA
DNA: TGTGCCAGCAGCTTGGGACAGATAATCACAGATACGCAGTATTTT; CDR3: CASSLGQIITDTQYF; size: few; J: TRBJ2-3; V: TRBV5-6; D: NA
DNA: TGTGCCAGCAGCCGCACCGACAGGGAAGGGAAGACCCAGTACTTC; CDR3: CASSRTDREGKTQYF; size: many; J: TRBJ2-5; V: TRBV12-3/TRBV12-4; D: TRBD1
DNA: TGTGCCAGCAGTTACGGAGGGACCCAGTACTTC; CDR3: CASSYGGTQYF; size: many; J: TRBJ2-5; V: TRBV6-2/TRBV6-3; D: NA
DNA: TGCAGTGCTACTACCCGGAATGAAAAACTGTTTTTT; CDR3: CSATTRNEKLFF; size: few; J: TRBJ1-4; V: TRBV20-1; D: NA
DNA: TGTGCCAGCAGTTACCCAACCCGCCACACGGCGTCGTACGGCTACACCTTC; CDR3: CASSYPTRHTASYGYTF; size: few; J: TRBJ1-2; V: TRBV6-2/TRBV6-3; D: NA
DNA: TGTGCCAGCAGTTTTTGGCAAAACAATGAGCAGTTCTTC; CDR3: CASSFWQNNEQFF; size: few; J: TRBJ2-1; V: TRBV28; D: NA
DNA: TGTGCCAGTAGTATACAGGGGAGATCCTACGAGCAGTACTTC; CDR3: CASSIQGRSYEQYF; size: NA; J: TRBJ2-7; V: TRBV19; D: NA
DNA: TGTGCCAGCAGTGAAGCTAGAGAAAAACTGTTTTTT; CDR3: CASSEAREKLFF; size: many; J: TRBJ1-4; V: TRBV6-1; D: NA
DNA: TGTGCCAGCAGTGATGGGGGACAGAGGACCGGGGAGCTGTTTTTT; CDR3: CASSDGGQRTGELFF; size: once; J: TRBJ2-2; V: TRBV25-1; D: TRBD1
DNA: TGTGCCAGCCGATTGGGGCTCTCGAACACTGAAGCTTTCTTT; CDR3: CASRLGLSNTEAFF; size: NA; J: TRBJ1-1; V: TRBV7-9; D: NA
DNA: TGTGCCAGCAGCCCAAGGACAGGGCGAAATTCACCCCTCCACTTT; CDR3: CASSPRTGRNSPLHF; size: NA; J: TRBJ1-6; V: TRBV12-3/TRBV12-4; D: TRBD1
DNA: TGCGCCAGCAGCCAAGATCTAGTGGGGCAGCAGCCCCAGCATTTT; CDR3: CASSQDLVGQQPQHF; size: few; J: TRBJ1-5; V: TRBV4-3; D: NA
DNA: TGCAGCGTTCTTGACAGGGGGGGTGGCTACACCTTC; CDR3: CSVLDRGGGYTF; size: few; J: TRBJ1-2; V: TRBV29-1; D: TRBD1
DNA: TGTGCCAGCAGTTTAAAGGGGGATGTGGTCACTGAAGCTTTCTTT; CDR3: CASSLKGDVVTEAFF; size: NA; J: TRBJ1-1; V: TRBV27; D: NA